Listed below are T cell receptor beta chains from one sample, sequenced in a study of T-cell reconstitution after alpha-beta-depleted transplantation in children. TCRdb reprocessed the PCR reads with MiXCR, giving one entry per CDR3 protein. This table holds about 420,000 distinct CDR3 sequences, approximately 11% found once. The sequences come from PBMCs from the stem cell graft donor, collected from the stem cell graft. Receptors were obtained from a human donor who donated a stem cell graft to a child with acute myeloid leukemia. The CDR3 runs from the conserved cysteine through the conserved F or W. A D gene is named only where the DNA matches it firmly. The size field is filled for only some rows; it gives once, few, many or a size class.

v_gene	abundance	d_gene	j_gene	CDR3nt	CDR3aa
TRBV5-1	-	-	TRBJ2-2	TGCGCCAGCAGCTTGTGGGGATCGAACACCGGGGAGCTGTTTTTT	CASSLWGSNTGELFF
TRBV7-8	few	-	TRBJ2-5	TGTGCCAGCAGCATGGTCCAAGAGACCCAGTACTTC	CASSMVQETQYF
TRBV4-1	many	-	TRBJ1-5	TGCGCCAGCAGCCAAGATCCGATCGGGGGGGATCAGCCCCAGCATTTT	CASSQDPIGGDQPQHF
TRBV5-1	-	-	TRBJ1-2	TGCGCCAGCAGCTTGGCCACGGCCAATGGCTACACCTTC	CASSLATANGYTF
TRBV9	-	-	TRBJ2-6	TGTGCCAGCAGCGTTCGTGGGTCAGGGTCTGGGGCCAACGTCCTGACTTTC	CASSVRGSGSGANVLTF
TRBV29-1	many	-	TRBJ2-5	TGCAGCGTTAATCAAGGGAAGGAGACCCAGTACTTC	CSVNQGKETQYF
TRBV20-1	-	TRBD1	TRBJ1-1	TGCAGTGCTAGACCCGGGACAGGGCCTATGAACACTGAAGCTTTCTTT	CSARPGTGPMNTEAFF
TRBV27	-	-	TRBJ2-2	TGTGCCAGCCAGAACGACCTCAACAGGGGAGGCACCGGGGAGCTGTTTTTT	CASQNDLNRGGTGELFF
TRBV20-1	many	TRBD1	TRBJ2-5	TGCAGTGCTAAAGACGGGACAGCCAAAGAGACCCAGTACTTC	CSAKDGTAKETQYF
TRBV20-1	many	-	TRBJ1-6	TGCAGTGCTAGAGAGACTAATTCACCCCTCCACTTT	CSARETNSPLHF
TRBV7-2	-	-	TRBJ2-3	TGTGCCAGCAGCCCCCTGAGGGGTAGAAGCACAGATACGCAGTATTTT	CASSPLRGRSTDTQYF
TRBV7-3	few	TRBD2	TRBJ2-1	TGTGCCAGCAGCTTAACGGGCCCGGCAACTAGCGGGAGGTCCAATGAGCAGTTCTTC	CASSLTGPATSGRSNEQFF
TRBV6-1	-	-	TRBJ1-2	TGTGCCAGCAGCCGGGACGGAGCCCGCTATGGCTACACCTTC	CASSRDGARYGYTF
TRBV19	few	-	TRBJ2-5	TGTGCCAGTAGTATAGCAGACAGGTTGTCAGAGACCCAGTACTTC	CASSIADRLSETQYF
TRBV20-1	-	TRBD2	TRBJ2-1	TGCAGTGCCGAGGAGAGCGGGAGTATCCATGAGCAGTTCTTC	CSAEESGSIHEQFF